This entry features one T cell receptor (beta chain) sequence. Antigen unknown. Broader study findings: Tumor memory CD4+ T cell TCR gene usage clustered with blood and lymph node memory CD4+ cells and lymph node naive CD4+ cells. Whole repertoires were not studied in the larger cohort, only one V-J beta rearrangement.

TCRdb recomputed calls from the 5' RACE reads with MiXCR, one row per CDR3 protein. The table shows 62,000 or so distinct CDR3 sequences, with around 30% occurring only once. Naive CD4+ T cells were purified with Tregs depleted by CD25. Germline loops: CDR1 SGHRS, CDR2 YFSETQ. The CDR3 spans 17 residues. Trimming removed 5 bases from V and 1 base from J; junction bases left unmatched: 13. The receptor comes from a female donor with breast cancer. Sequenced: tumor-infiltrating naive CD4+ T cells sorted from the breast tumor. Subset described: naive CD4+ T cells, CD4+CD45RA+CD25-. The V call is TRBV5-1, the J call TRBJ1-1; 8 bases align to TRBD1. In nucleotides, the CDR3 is TGCGCCAGCAGTTTTGGATGGACAGGGATCTCGAACACTGAAGCTTTCTTT. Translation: CASSFGWTGISNTEAFF.